Here is one T cell receptor (beta chain) with its context. Mismatch with germline at one junction end may stem from a read error. This specimen comes from a study of blood T cell repertoires in COVID-19. The length of the CDR3 is 17 residues. CDR1 is MNHEY, CDR2 SMNVEV, per germline (reference sequence). Using immunoSEQ multiplex PCR, the repertoire was profiled, and TCRdb retains in-frame clones only, with some absent. The sample has approximately 300,000 clones; around 87% are singletons. The sequence was obtained from a young woman with acute COVID-19. The chain is built from TRBV27 and TRBJ2-1, with TRBD2 matching 8 bases. Sequencing was performed on PBMCs or T cells enriched from blood (not recorded which). CDR3 in amino acids: CASSFRNGQREYTEQFF. DNA of the CDR3: TGTGCCAGCAGTTTCCGGAATGGTCAGCGGGAGTACACTGAGCAGTTCTTC.